These T cell receptor beta chains were read from a single sample in a study of a mutant IDH1 vaccine in newly diagnosed glioma. TCRdb keeps only in-frame clones here, not all; method: immunoSEQ multiplex PCR. The top ten hold less than 6% of the sample, which has 20,000 or so clones, about 85% seen once. Sequenced material: PBMCs, taken from a glioma patient treated with radiotherapy, temozolomide or both. The receptor source for this set is a man aged 40-50 years with glioma. CDR3s include the opening cysteine and the closing phenylalanine or tryptophan. The order of the fields is D gene, clone size, V gene, J gene, CDR3 protein, CDR3 DNA. D genes are given only for firm matches. The size of a clone is reported for some rows only, either as once, few or many, or as a class for expanded clones.

-	-	TRBV30	TRBJ1-1	CAWSVLSGAYTEAFF	TGTGCCTGGAGTGTACTTTCAGGGGCTTACACTGAAGCTTTCTTT
-	-	TRBV13	TRBJ2-2	CASSLRRALNTGELFF	TGTGCCAGCAGCTTAAGGAGGGCCTTGAACACCGGGGAGCTGTTTTTT
-	-	TRBV30	TRBJ1-6	CAWNGLMSSYNSPLHF	TGTGCCTGGAATGGACTGATGAGCTCCTATAATTCACCCCTCCACTTT
-	-	TRBV19	TRBJ1-5	CASSKSSNQPQHF	TGTGCCAGTAGTAAAAGTAGCAATCAGCCCCAGCATTTT
-	-	TRBV29-1	TRBJ1-2	CSAHVGNYGYTF	TGCAGCGCCCACGTAGGGAACTATGGCTACACCTTC
TRBD1	-	TRBV29-1	TRBJ2-2	CSGTGDSNTGELFF	TGCAGCGGGACAGGGGATAGTAACACCGGGGAGCTGTTTTTT
-	-	TRBV7-9	TRBJ1-2	CASSQREEVWDGYTF	TGTGCCAGCAGCCAAAGAGAGGAAGTCTGGGATGGCTACACCTTC
TRBD1	-	TRBV4-2	TRBJ1-2	CASSRGTGLLYGYTF	TGTGCCAGCAGCCGCGGGACAGGCCTCCTCTATGGCTACACCTTC
-	-	TRBV6-6	TRBJ1-4	CASSYAPQVINEKLFF	TGTGCCAGCAGTTACGCTCCTCAGGTGATTAATGAAAAACTGTTTTTT
-	-	TRBV6-6	TRBJ2-2	CASSYSLLLGGELFF	TGTGCCAGCAGTTACTCGTTACTGCTCGGCGGGGAGCTGTTTTTT
TRBD1	-	TRBV9	TRBJ1-2	CASSVGLGWDRANGYTF	TGTGCCAGCAGCGTAGGGTTAGGGTGGGACAGGGCCAATGGCTACACCTTC
-	-	TRBV5-1	TRBJ2-1	CASSLGGDYNEQFF	TGCGCCAGCAGCTTAGGGGGGGACTACAATGAGCAGTTCTTC
TRBD2	-	TRBV9	TRBJ2-5	CASALGLAGGQETQYF	TGTGCCAGCGCCCTAGGACTAGCGGGGGGCCAAGAGACCCAGTACTTC
TRBD2	-	TRBV10-1	TRBJ2-7	CASSRLAETSYEQYF	TGCGCCAGCAGTAGACTAGCGGAGACTTCCTACGAGCAGTACTTC
-	-	TRBV5-1	TRBJ1-6	CASSLQGSMNSPLHF	TGCGCCAGCAGCTTGCAGGGATCAATGAATTCACCCCTCCACTTT
TRBD2	once	TRBV2	TRBJ2-1	CASSVAGDYNEQFF	TGTGCCAGCAGTGTGGCGGGGGACTACAATGAGCAGTTCTTC
-	-	TRBV5-1	TRBJ2-2	CASSQTMGWNTGELFF	TGCGCCAGCAGCCAGACGATGGGATGGAACACCGGGGAGCTGTTTTTT
-	once	TRBV5-4	TRBJ1-2	CASSARQGKADGYTF	TGTGCCAGCAGCGCGCGCCAGGGAAAGGCAGATGGCTACACCTTC
TRBD2	-	TRBV7-8	TRBJ2-2	CASSLASGGNTGELFF	TGTGCCAGCAGCTTAGCTAGCGGGGGGAACACCGGGGAGCTGTTTTTT
-	-	TRBV7-2	TRBJ2-7	CASSLTGGEKTQYF	TGTGCCAGCAGCCTCACAGGGGGGGAGAAAACCCAGTACTTC
-	-	TRBV30	TRBJ1-5	CAWSSDDQPQHF	TGTGCCTGGAGTTCCGATGATCAGCCCCAGCATTTT
TRBD2	-	TRBV5-4	TRBJ2-1	CASSGVAGGRNEQFF	TGTGCCAGCAGTGGGGTGGCGGGAGGGAGGAATGAGCAGTTCTTC
-	few	TRBV4-2	TRBJ2-6	CASSQEAGYGANVLTF	TGTGCCAGCAGCCAAGAAGCAGGGTACGGGGCCAACGTCCTGACTTTC
-	-	TRBV5-1	TRBJ2-7	CASSPPGQTSLSYEQYF	TGCGCCAGCAGTCCTCCGGGACAAACCTCGCTCTCCTACGAGCAGTACTTC
TRBD1	-	TRBV4-1	TRBJ1-2	CASSQAGQGIYGYTF	TGCGCCAGCAGCCAAGCGGGACAGGGGATCTATGGCTACACCTTC
TRBD1	medium-sized	TRBV10-1	TRBJ2-3	CASTEGTVTDTQYF	TGCGCCAGCACAGAGGGGACAGTAACAGATACGCAGTATTTT
-	-	TRBV30	TRBJ1-3	CAWSIASRNTIYF	TGTGCCTGGAGTATAGCCTCTCGAAACACCATATATTTT
-	-	TRBV7-2	TRBJ2-7	CASSLARDNHEQYF	TGTGCCAGCAGCCTAGCCCGGGACAACCACGAGCAGTACTTC
-	-	TRBV6-5	TRBJ2-5	CASRNTGNQETQYF	TGTGCCAGCAGGAATACAGGGAATCAAGAGACCCAGTACTTC